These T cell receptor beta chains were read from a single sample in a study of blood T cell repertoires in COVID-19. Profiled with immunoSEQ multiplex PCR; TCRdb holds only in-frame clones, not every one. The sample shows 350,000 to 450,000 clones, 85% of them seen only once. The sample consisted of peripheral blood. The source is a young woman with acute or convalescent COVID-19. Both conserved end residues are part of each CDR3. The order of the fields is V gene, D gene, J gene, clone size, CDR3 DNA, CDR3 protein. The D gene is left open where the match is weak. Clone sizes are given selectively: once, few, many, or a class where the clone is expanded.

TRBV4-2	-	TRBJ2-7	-	TGTGCCAGCAGCCAAGAGTACCAGGGGAATTACGAGCAGTACTTC	CASSQEYQGNYEQYF
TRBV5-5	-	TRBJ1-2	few	TGTGCCAGCAGCTTGGCCCTTGGACAGCTCAAAGGTGGCTACACCTTC	CASSLALGQLKGGYTF
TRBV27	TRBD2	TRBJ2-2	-	TGTGCCAACCCGGAGCCTAGCGGGGGGGAAGGTCGTCCCGGGGAGCTGTTTTTT	CANPEPSGGEGRPGELFF
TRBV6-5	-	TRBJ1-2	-	TGTGCCAGCAGTCAGCGGGGTCTTTATGGCTACACCTTC	CASSQRGLYGYTF
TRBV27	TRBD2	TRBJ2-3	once	TGTGCCAGCAGGGCTGGGACTAGCGCTATAGGGCCAGATACGCAGTATTTT	CASRAGTSAIGPDTQYF
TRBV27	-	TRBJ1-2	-	TGTGCCAGCAGAACAGGGAACTATGGCTACACCTTC	CASRTGNYGYTF
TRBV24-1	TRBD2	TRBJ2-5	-	TGTGCCACCAGCGCCGGGACTAGCGGAGACCAAGAGACCCAGTACTTC	CATSAGTSGDQETQYF
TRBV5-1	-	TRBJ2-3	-	TGCGCCAGCCTCAGGGGCGGAAGCACAGATACGCAGTATTTT	CASLRGGSTDTQYF
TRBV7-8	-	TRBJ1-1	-	TGTGCCAGCAGCCTCCGTAGCAGGGGAGCTTTCTTT	CASSLRSRGAFF
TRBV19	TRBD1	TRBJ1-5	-	TGTGCCAGTAGTCCAACGGACAGGGGCAATCAGCCCCAGCATTTT	CASSPTDRGNQPQHF
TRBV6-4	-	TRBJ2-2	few	TGTGCCAGCAGCGCTACAGGGAGCACCGGGGAGCTGTTTTTT	CASSATGSTGELFF
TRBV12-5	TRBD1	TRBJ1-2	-	TGTGCTAGTGGTTTGATCACCGGGACAGGGGATTATGGCTACACCTTC	CASGLITGTGDYGYTF
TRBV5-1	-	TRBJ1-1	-	TGCGCCAGCAGCTCCATCGCGGGAAACACTGAAGCTTTCTTT	CASSSIAGNTEAFF
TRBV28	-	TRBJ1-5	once	TGTGCCAGCAGTCAAGACAGAAGCAATCAGCCCCAGCATTTT	CASSQDRSNQPQHF
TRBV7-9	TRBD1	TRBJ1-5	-	TGTGCCAGCAGCGCGACAGGGGCCGATAGCAATCAGCCCCAGCATTTT	CASSATGADSNQPQHF
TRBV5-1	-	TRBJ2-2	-	TGCGCCACGAGGTCGGGGGAGACCGGGGAGCTGTTTTTT	CATRSGETGELFF
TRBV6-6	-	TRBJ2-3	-	TGTGCCAACAAGCAGAGCGAAGCAGATACGCAGTATTTT	CANKQSEADTQYF
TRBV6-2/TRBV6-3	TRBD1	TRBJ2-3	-	TGTGCCAGCAGTGATAGCCCGGGACAGGGGGCAGATACGCAGTATTTT	CASSDSPGQGADTQYF
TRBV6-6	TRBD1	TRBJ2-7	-	TGTGCCAGCAGTCAATCAGCCGGGACAGGATACTACGAGCAGTACTTC	CASSQSAGTGYYEQYF
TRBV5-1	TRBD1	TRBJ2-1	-	TGCGCCAGCCAGGAGGGGCAGGGGGCGCGACAGTTCTTC	CASQEGQGARQFF
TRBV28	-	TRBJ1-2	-	TGTGCCAGCAGTTTCGCGGGGGGAACATCTGACTATGGCTACACCTTC	CASSFAGGTSDYGYTF
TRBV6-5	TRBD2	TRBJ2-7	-	TGTGCCAGCAGTTTTTCCGGGACTAGCGGCTACGAGCAGTACTTC	CASSFSGTSGYEQYF
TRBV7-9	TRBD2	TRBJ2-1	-	TGTGCCAGCAATTGGGCCGAGGCGGGAGTTTCTAATGAGCAGTTCTTC	CASNWAEAGVSNEQFF
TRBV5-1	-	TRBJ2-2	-	TGCGCCAGCAGCTTGGCTACAGCGAACACCGGGGAGCTGTTTTTT	CASSLATANTGELFF
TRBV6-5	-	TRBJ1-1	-	TGTGCCAGCTCTCGGACAGTTGAGGGATGGTCAGCTTTCTTT	CASSRTVEGWSAFF
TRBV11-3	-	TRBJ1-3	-	TGTGCCAGCAGTTTAACATCCCCCGGGACACAAGGAAACACCATATATTTT	CASSLTSPGTQGNTIYF
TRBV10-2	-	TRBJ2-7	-	TGCGCCAGCAGTGACGGGTACGAGCAGTACTTC	CASSDGYEQYF
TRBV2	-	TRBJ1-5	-	TGTGCCAGCAGTGATGTTGCAGGGAGGGTCATCAATCAGCCCCAGCATTTT	CASSDVAGRVINQPQHF
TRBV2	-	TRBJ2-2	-	TGTGCCAGCAGTGGGCCTAACACCGGGGAGCTGTTTTTT	CASSGPNTGELFF
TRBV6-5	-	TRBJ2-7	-	TGTGCCAGCAGTTGGGGCCCCAGGGCCTACGAGCAGTACTTC	CASSWGPRAYEQYF
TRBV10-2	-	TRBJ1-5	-	TGCGCCAGCAGTGATTTAGGGAGGGATCAGCCCCAGCATTTT	CASSDLGRDQPQHF
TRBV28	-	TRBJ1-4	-	TGTGCCAGCAGCTCCCCTGGGGGGGGGCGGCTTGAAAAACTGTTTTTT	CASSSPGGGRLEKLFF
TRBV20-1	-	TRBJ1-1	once	TGCAGTGCTAGTCCTCAGGGGTTTAGTACTGAAGCTTTCTTT	CSASPQGFSTEAFF
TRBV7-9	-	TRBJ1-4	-	TGTGCCAGCAGCTTAGTGGGCAGTGTACTGTTTTTT	CASSLVGSVLFF
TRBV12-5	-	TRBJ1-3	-	TGTGCTAGTGGTTCCTCACAGGGAAACACCATATATTTT	CASGSSQGNTIYF
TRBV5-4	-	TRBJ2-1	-	TGTGCCAGCAGCTTGGTAGCCAGCAGCTCCTACAATGAGCAGTTCTTC	CASSLVASSSYNEQFF
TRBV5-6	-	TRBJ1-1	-	TGTGCCAGCAGCTTGGGGGCAGGAACCAACACTGAAGCTTTCTTT	CASSLGAGTNTEAFF
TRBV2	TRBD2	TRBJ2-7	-	TGTGCCAGCAGTGAAGTGTCGGGGGGGTACGAGCAGTACTTC	CASSEVSGGYEQYF
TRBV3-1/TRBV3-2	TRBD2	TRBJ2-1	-	TGTGCCAGCAGCCCCCCGGGACTAGCGGCGTGGGAGCAGTTCTTC	CASSPPGLAAWEQFF
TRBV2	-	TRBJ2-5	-	TGTGCCAGCAGTGAGGGGGCGGAGACCCAGTACTTC	CASSEGAETQYF
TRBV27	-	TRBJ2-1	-	TGTGCCAGCAGTTCCCGGGGGACAGTCTCCAATGAGCAGTTCTTC	CASSSRGTVSNEQFF
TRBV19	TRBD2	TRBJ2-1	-	TGTGCCAGTAGTCTCCGACTAGCGGGAGGAGGATCTACAATGAAGCAGTTCTTC	CASSLRLAGGGSTMKQFF
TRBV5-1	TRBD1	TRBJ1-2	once	TGCGCCAGCAGTCAGGGACAGGGGAACTATGGCTACACCTTC	CASSQGQGNYGYTF
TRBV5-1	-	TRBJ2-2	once	TGCGCCAGCAGCTTGGGTCTAGGCGCGAACACCGGGGAGCTGTTTTTT	CASSLGLGANTGELFF
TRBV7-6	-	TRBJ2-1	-	TGTGCCAGCAGCTTAGCGAGTGGACAGAGCTTATACAATGAGCAGTTCTTC	CASSLASGQSLYNEQFF
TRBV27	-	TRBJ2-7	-	TGTGCCAGCAGTTTTCTAGATGTACGCGAGCAGTACTTC	CASSFLDVREQYF
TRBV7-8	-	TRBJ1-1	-	TGTGCCAGCAGCTTAGCGGGCAGGAACACTGAGGCTTTCTTT	CASSLAGRNTEAFF
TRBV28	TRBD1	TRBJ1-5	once	TGTGCCAGCAGTCGAGAACAGGGGGCCCTGCATCAGCCCCAGCATTTT	CASSREQGALHQPQHF
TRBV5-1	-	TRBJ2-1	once	TGCGCCAGCAGCTCGGGTCCTAATGAGCAGTTCTTC	CASSSGPNEQFF
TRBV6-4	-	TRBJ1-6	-	TGTGCCAGCAGTGACGGGGGGTCCCTCCACTTT	CASSDGGSLHF
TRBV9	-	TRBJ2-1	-	TGTGCCAGCAGCTCAAACTTCCATGAGCAGTTCTTC	CASSSNFHEQFF
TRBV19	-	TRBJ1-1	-	TGTGCCAGTAACACAGGGTGGACGCCGGTGAACACTGAAGCTTTCTTT	CASNTGWTPVNTEAFF
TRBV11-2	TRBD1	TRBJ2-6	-	TGTGCCAGCAGCTTGACTCAGGGGGCAGGCTCTGGGGCCAACGTCCTGACTTTC	CASSLTQGAGSGANVLTF
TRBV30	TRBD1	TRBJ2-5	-	TGTGCCTGGAGTGTCCGGGACAGGGGAGGAGAGACCCAGTACTTC	CAWSVRDRGGETQYF